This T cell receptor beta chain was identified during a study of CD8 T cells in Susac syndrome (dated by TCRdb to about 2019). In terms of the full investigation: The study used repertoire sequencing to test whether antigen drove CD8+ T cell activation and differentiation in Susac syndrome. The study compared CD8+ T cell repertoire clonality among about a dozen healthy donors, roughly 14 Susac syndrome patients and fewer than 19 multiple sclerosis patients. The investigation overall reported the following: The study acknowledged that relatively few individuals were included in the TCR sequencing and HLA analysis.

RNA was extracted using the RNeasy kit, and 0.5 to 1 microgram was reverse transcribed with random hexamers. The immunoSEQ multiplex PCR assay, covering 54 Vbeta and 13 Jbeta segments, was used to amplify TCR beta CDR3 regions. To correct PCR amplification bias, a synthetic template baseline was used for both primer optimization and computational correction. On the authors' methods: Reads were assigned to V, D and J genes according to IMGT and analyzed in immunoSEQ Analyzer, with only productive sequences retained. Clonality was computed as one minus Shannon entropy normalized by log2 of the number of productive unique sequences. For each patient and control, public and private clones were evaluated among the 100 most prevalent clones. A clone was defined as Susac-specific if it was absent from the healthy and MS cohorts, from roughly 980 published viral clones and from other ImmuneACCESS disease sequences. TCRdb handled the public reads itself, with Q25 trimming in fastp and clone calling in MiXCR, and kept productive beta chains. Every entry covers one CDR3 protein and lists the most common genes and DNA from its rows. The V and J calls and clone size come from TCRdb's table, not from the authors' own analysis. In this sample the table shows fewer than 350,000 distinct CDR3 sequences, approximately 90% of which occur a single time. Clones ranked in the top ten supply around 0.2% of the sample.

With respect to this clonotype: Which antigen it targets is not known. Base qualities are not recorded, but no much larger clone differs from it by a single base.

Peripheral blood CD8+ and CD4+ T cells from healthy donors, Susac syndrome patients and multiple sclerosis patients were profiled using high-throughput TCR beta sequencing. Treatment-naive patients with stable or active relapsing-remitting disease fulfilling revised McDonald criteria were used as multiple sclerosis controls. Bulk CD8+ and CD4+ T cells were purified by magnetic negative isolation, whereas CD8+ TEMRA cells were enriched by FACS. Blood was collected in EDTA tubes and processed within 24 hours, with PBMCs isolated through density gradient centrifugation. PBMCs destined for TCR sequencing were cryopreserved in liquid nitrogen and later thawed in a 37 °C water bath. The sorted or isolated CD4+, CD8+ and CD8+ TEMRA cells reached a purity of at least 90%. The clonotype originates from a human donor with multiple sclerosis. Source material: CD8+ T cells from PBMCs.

The DNA is TGCGCCAGCAGTCAAACCACAGGGGTGAGTGACGAGCAGTACTTC. It encodes CASSQTTGVSDEQYF. The receptor chain draws on TRBV4-3 and TRBJ2-7; TRBD1 lines up with 7 middle nucleotides. Germline trimming: 6 bases from V, 5 bases from J; junction bases outside gene matches: 13. The CDR3 holds 15 amino acids from the cysteine to the phenylalanine. The entry retains the CDR3 DNA only, 45 bases that are in frame from base 1. The germline V gene gives CDR1 as LGHNA and CDR2 as YSLEER.